The subject of this entry is one T cell receptor (beta chain). This specimen includes other DNA sequences encoding the same CDR3. This sample was taken from a study of blood T cell repertoires in COVID-19. In the study overall: Sample material is recorded as cDNA or gDNA derived from T cells, B-cell-depleted T cells, or PBMCs.

The data were produced by immunoSEQ multiplex PCR, yet TCRdb's version contains in-frame clones alone and is incomplete. The repertoire holds fewer than 500,000 clones, with around 88% as singletons. This sequence was found in a woman aged 25 to 39 with acute or convalescent COVID-19. The sequenced material came from peripheral blood.

CDR3 in amino acids: CASSLGQGDTGELFF. The CDR3 region has the DNA TGCGCCAGCAGCCTCGGACAGGGGGACACCGGGGAGCTGTTTTTT. J is TRBJ2-2 and V is TRBV5-1; TRBD1 matches 10 bases. The junction had 3 bases not matched to a gene; V was cut back by 4 bases and J by 3 bases. From germline, CDR1 is SGHRS and CDR2 YFSETQ. The CDR3 runs to 15 residues.